Shown below are 6 T cell receptor beta chains from a single sample sequenced in a study of blood T cell repertoires in COVID-19. The protocol was immunoSEQ multiplex PCR, while the TCRdb copy is restricted to in-frame clones and leaves out a portion. The data show 250,000 to 350,000 clones, about 82% seen once. What was sequenced was peripheral blood. These TCRs come from a woman between 50 and 59 years old with acute or convalescent COVID-19.

V and J are TRBV7-6 and TRBJ1-4, with D uncertain. The CDR3 extends over 19 amino acids. Between the trimmed V and J ends, which lost 5 bases and 8 bases, there was a span of 30 bases. Germline CDR1 reads SGHVS; CDR2 reads FNYEAQ. For the CDR3, the DNA is TGTGCCAGCAGCGCGTTATTACTGTTCCCGGGATCAACTGGGGAAAAACTGTTTTTT. Translated: CASSALLLFPGSTGEKLFF.

The sample holds one count of this clone. The chain carries TRBV5-1 and TRBJ1-4, with D possibly TRBD1 on 5 matching bases. The CDR3 spans 14 residues. The germline V gene encodes CDR1 SGHRS and CDR2 YFSETQ. V was trimmed by 4 bases and J by 4 bases, leaving 11 bases between them. The chain's CDR3 is CASSPSQGNEKLFF. The CDR3, as DNA: TGCGCCAGCAGCCCCTCTCAGGGTAATGAAAAACTGTTTTTT.

This chain links TRBV28 with TRBJ2-1; TRBD1 matches at 7 bases. The CDR3 length is 12 residues. Germline CDR1 reads MDHEN; CDR2 reads SYDVKM. Trimming cost V 5 bases and J 13 bases; bases outside gene matches: 8. CDR3: CASSKDRAPQFF. The CDR3 region has the DNA TGTGCCAGCAGTAAAGACAGGGCGCCCCAGTTCTTC. The full variable domain, completed using reference TRBV28 and TRBJ2-1, is DVKVTQSSRYLVKRTGEKVFLECVQDMDHENMFWYRQDPGLGLRLIYFSYDVKMKEKGDIPEGYSVSREKKERFSLILESASTNQTSMYLCASSKDRAPQFFGPGTRLTVL.

Points on this clone: The sample carries other DNA sequences with the same CDR3. This sequence joins TRBV7-2 and TRBJ2-1; D gene unclear. The V end was cut by 1 base, the J end by 9 bases, with 7 bases between. The CDR3 contains 12 residues. Per germline, CDR1 SGHTA and CDR2 FQGNSA. CDR3 loop: CASSLVGLEQFF. CDR3 in DNA: TGTGCCAGCAGCTTAGTGGGCCTTGAGCAGTTCTTC.

The chain carries TRBV28 and TRBJ1-2; the match to TRBD1 covers 7 bases. With 6 bases clipped from V and 5 bases from J, the junction kept 9 bases outside the gene matches. The CDR3 has 14 amino acids. Germline V gene lookup returns CDR1 MDHEN and CDR2 SYDVKM. In DNA, the CDR3 is TGTGCCAGCAGGCGAGGCACAGGGGTTTATGGCTACACCTTC. This encodes CASRRGTGVYGYTF.

The chain couples TRBV27 to TRBJ2-2, with 11 positions matching TRBD2. Unmatched junction bases numbered 5, after V lost 5 bases and J lost 6 bases. The CDR3 spans 15 residues. The germline V gene encodes CDR1 MNHEY and CDR2 SMNVEV (reference sequence). DNA of the CDR3: TGTGCCAGCAGTGCCCTAGCGGGAGGCTCCGGGGAGCTGTTTTTT. Protein product: CASSALAGGSGELFF.